The present entry profiles one T cell receptor beta chain with its context. Its antigen is currently unknown. The data originate from a study of beta chain features in type 1 diabetes. Turning to the study itself: Examination spanned approximately 110 million sorted cells from all samples. Regarding the study as a whole: TCRB repertoires of naive, central memory and Treg cells appeared more similar among patients than among healthy donors. In these data, an HLA type influence on TCRB rearrangement remained unresolved.

The entirety of the isolated RNA underwent reverse transcription, so expressed TCRB transcripts were sequenced. TCRdb's copy holds only in-frame clones and misses some; the assay was immunoSEQ multiplex PCR. The table has 900,000 or so clones, roughly a sixth seen once; the top ten hold about 0.02%. The germline gives CDR1 PRHDT, CDR2 FYEKMQ (reference sequence). The CDR3 contains 14 residues. Germline trimming cut 2 bases from V and 4 bases from J; bases unmatched to any gene: 3. The genes are TRBV13 and TRBJ2-7, with TRBD2 matching over 9 bases. This TCR derives from a young woman in good health. Sequencing was done on a sample of naive CD4+ T cells from blood. Here the CDR3 DNA reads TGTGCCAGCAGCTTAAGTAGCGGGAGTTACGAGCAGTACTTC. Amino acid sequence: CASSLSSGSYEQYF.